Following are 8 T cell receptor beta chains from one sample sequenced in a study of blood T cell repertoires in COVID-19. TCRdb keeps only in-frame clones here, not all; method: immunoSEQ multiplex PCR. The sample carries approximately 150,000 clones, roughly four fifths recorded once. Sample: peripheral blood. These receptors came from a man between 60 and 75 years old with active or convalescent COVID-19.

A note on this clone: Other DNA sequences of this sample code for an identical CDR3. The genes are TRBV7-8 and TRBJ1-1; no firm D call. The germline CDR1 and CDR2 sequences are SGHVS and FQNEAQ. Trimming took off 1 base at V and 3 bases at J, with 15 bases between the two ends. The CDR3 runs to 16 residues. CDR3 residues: CASSLDPAYGDTEAFF. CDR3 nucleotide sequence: TGTGCCAGCAGCTTAGATCCAGCGTACGGAGACACTGAAGCTTTCTTT.

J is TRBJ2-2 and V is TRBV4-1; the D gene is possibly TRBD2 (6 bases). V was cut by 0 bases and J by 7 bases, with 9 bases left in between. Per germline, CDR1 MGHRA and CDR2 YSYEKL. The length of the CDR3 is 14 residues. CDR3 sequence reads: CASSQEEGIGELFF. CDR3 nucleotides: TGCGCCAGCAGCCAAGAGGAGGGCATCGGGGAGCTGTTTTTT.

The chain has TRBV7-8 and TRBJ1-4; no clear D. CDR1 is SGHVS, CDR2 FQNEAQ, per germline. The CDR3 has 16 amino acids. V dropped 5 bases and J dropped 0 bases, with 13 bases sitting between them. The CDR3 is CASSVDSDATNEKLFF. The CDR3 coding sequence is TGTGCCAGCAGCGTGGACTCGGATGCAACTAATGAAAAACTGTTTTTT.

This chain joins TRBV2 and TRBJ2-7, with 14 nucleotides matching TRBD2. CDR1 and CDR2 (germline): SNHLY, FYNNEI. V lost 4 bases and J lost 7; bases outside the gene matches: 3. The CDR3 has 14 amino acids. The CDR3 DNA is TGTGCCAGCAGTGCGGGACTAGCGGGAGCGGAGCAGTACTTC. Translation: CASSAGLAGAEQYF.

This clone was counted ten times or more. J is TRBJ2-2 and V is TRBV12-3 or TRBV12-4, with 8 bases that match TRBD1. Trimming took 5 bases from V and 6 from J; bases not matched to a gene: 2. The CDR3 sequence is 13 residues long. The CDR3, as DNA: TGTGCCAGCAGTCCGGGACAGGCCGGGGAGCTGTTTTTT. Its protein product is CASSPGQAGELFF.

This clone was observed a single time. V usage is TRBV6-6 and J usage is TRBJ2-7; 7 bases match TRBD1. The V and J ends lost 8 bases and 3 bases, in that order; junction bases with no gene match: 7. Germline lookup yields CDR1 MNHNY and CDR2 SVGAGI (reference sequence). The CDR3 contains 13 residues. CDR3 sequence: CASEGAGGYEQYF. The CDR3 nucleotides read TGTGCCAGCGAAGGGGCAGGGGGCTACGAGCAGTACTTC.

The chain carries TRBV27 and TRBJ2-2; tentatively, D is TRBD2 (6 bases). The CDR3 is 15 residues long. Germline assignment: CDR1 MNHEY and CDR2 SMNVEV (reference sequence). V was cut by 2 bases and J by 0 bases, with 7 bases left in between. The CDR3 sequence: CASSLGGTNTGELFF. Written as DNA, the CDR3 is TGTGCCAGCAGTTTAGGGGGGACGAACACCGGGGAGCTGTTTTTT.

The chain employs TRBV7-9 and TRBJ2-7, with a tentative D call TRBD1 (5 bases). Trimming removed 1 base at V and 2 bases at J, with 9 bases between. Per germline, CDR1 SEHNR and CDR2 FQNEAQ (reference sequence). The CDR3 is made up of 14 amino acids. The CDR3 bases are TGTGCCAGCAGCTTAGTCACAGGAGCCTACGAGCAGTACTTC. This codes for CASSLVTGAYEQYF.